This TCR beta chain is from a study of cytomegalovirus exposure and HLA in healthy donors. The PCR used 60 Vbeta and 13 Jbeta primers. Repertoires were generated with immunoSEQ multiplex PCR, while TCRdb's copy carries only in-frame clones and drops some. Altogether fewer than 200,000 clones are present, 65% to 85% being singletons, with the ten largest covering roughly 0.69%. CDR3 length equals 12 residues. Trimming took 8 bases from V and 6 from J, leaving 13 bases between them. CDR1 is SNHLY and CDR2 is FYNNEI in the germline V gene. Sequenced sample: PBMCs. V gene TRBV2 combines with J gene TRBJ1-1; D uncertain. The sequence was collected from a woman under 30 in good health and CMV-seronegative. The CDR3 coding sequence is TGTGCCAGCGGCCATGGGGAGGCTGAAGCTTTCTTT. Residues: CASGHGEAEAFF.